Listed here are 28 T cell receptor beta chains from one sample, sequenced in a study of CD8+ T cells in alopecia areata. It was cDNA, reverse transcribed from extracted RNA, that served as the sequencing template. The data were produced by immunoSEQ multiplex PCR, yet TCRdb's version contains in-frame clones alone and is incomplete. The sample carries about 210,000 clones, just over 65% recorded once. Treatment denoted: oral pan-JAK inhibitor, 5-10 mg twice daily. Source: CD4+ T cells sorted from blood, taken at week 44, from a patient treated with tofacitinib. The receptors come from a human donor with alopecia areata.

V and J are TRBV30 and TRBJ1-6, with D perhaps matching TRBD1 (5 bases). V lost 4 bases and J lost 3, with 13 bases in between. The CDR3 is 15 amino acids. Germline V gene lookup returns CDR1 GTSNPN and CDR2 SVGIG (reference sequence). CDR3 DNA: TGTGCCTGGACGGGGGGTAAAGGCTATAATTCACCCCTCCACTTT. It codes for CAWTGGKGYNSPLHF.

The chain carries TRBV7-9 and TRBJ1-6; D not resolved. Germline V gene sequence: CDR1 SEHNR, CDR2 FQNEAQ (reference sequence). Trimming removed 5 bases at V and 9 bases at J, with 14 bases between. This CDR3 is 14 amino acids long. CDR3 loop: CASSPTSKGSPLHF. Here the CDR3 DNA reads TGTGCCAGCAGCCCGACCTCCAAAGGTTCACCCCTCCACTTT.

The chain joins TRBV12-5 to TRBJ1-1; D unclear. The V end lost 8 bases, the J end lost 4 bases, and 8 bases lay between the germline ends. Germline V CDR1 and CDR2: LGHNT, FRNRAP. The CDR3 consists of 11 residues. CDR3 sequence: CASNGITEAFF. In DNA, the CDR3 is TGTGCTAGTAACGGGATCACTGAAGCTTTCTTT.

The rearrangement joins TRBV30 to TRBJ2-2; 10 nucleotides agree with TRBD2. This CDR3 is 16 amino acids long. Germline assignment: CDR1 GTSNPN and CDR2 SVGIG (reference sequence). The V and J ends lost 2 bases and 2 bases, in that order; junction bases with no gene match: 5. The CDR3 loop reads CAWSPSGGPNTGELFF. CDR3 DNA: TGTGCCTGGAGTCCTAGCGGGGGACCTAACACCGGGGAGCTGTTTTTT.

This CDR3 reads CASGLGPEGTGELFF. The CDR3 DNA follows: TGTGCTAGTGGTTTGGGACCAGAGGGGACCGGGGAGCTGTTTTTT. The chain uses TRBV12-5 and TRBJ2-2; possibly TRBD1 or TRBD2 for D (5 bases each). The CDR3 totals 15 residues. Trimming removed 1 base at V and 5 bases at J, with 11 bases between. Looked up from germline, CDR1 is LGHNT and CDR2 is FRNRAP.

The chain carries TRBV29-1 and TRBJ1-1; 8 positions agree with TRBD1. CDR1 is SQVTM and CDR2 is ANQGSEA in the germline V gene. Germline trimming cut 7 bases from V and 5 bases from J; bases unmatched to any gene: 12. This CDR3 contains 14 residues. The CDR3 region is CSALNQGARTEAFF. In DNA form, the CDR3 reads TGCAGCGCGCTAAACCAGGGGGCGCGGACTGAAGCTTTCTTT.

This clone was seen a few times. The chain employs TRBV29-1 and TRBJ1-1; no clear D. Trimming shortened V by 6 bases and J by 6 bases, and 23 bases separated the two germline ends. Germline V lookup: CDR1 SQVTM, CDR2 ANQGSEA. This CDR3 contains 15 residues. CDR3 protein: CSVSIGRRGEAEAFF. The CDR3 nucleotides read TGCAGCGTGTCCATCGGTCGACGGGGAGAGGCTGAAGCTTTCTTT.

This chain uses TRBV7-6 with TRBJ2-7; D gene ambiguous. The V gene's germline CDR1 is SGHVS and CDR2 FNYEAQ. The CDR3 sequence is 15 residues long. V was pared by 3 bases and J by 2 bases, with 14 bases between. The CDR3 bases are TGTGCCAGCAGCTTGCAGGATACGCCTGCCTACGAGCAGTACTTC. This codes for CASSLQDTPAYEQYF.

With regard to this clone: The sample has other DNA sequences that encode this CDR3 too. This sequence joins TRBV7-2 and TRBJ2-1, with D hard to call. The V and J ends lost 1 base and 0 bases respectively, with 7 bases between them. Germline assignment: CDR1 SGHTA and CDR2 FQGNSA. The length of the CDR3 is 15 residues. This CDR3 reads CASSLGWGSYNEQFF. The DNA for the CDR3 is TGTGCCAGCAGCTTAGGGTGGGGCTCCTACAATGAGCAGTTCTTC.

This chain connects TRBV29-1 to TRBJ2-3, with unresolved D. With 7 bases removed from V and 0 bases from J, the gap between germline ends came to 14 bases. Germline loops: CDR1 SQVTM, CDR2 ANQGSEA. The CDR3 has 14 amino acids. Here the CDR3 reads CSARLSSSTDTQYF. The CDR3 nucleotides read TGCAGCGCCCGACTTTCCAGCAGCACAGATACGCAGTATTTT.

The table lists this clone with a count of one. The gene calls are TRBV5-4 and TRBJ1-6; D might be TRBD1 (6 bases). Germline CDR1 SGHNT, CDR2 YYREEE (reference sequence). This CDR3 spans 17 amino acids. V was pared by 4 bases and J by 4 bases, with 18 bases between. The CDR3 DNA is TGTGCCAGCAGCCCCGAGGCGGGGGCCGGTTATAATTCACCCCTCCACTTT. This encodes CASSPEAGAGYNSPLHF.

The chain employs TRBV29-1 and TRBJ2-1; 8 bases match TRBD1. The length of the CDR3 is 14 residues. V shed 5 bases, J shed 2 bases, and the junction held 5 bases outside the gene matches. Per germline, CDR1 SQVTM and CDR2 ANQGSEA. CDR3: CSVLDRVAYNEQFF. The DNA of the CDR3 is TGCAGCGTTCTGGACAGGGTGGCCTACAATGAGCAGTTCTTC.

The genes are TRBV20-1 and TRBJ2-4; possibly TRBD1 for D (5 bases). CDR1 DFQATT and CDR2 SNEGSKA come from the germline V gene (reference sequence). V lost 3 bases, J lost 14 bases, and 14 bases lay in between. This CDR3 contains 11 residues. This chain's CDR3 is CSASQDKDKYF. For the CDR3, the DNA is TGCAGTGCTAGTCAGGACAAGGACAAGTACTTC.

The chain couples TRBV7-2 to TRBJ1-2, with 12 positions matching TRBD1. Germline lookup yields CDR1 SGHTA and CDR2 FQGNSA. Trimming at V came to 5 bases and at J to 4 bases, leaving 11 bases not matched to a gene. This CDR3 is 17 amino acids long. The CDR3 DNA is TGTGCCAGCAGCCCACGGACCGGGACAGGGGGCATCTATGGCTACACCTTC. Translated, it gives CASSPRTGTGGIYGYTF.

J is TRBJ1-1 and V is TRBV15, with 10 bases fitting TRBD1. The germline V gene has CDR1 LNHNV and CDR2 YYDKDF (reference sequence). The CDR3 is 15 amino acids. With V trimmed by 1 base and J by 5 bases, 4 bases remained unmatched. In nucleotides, the CDR3 is TGTGCCACCAGCAGAGCTCCGGGACAGGGGACTGAAGCTTTCTTT. Its translation: CATSRAPGQGTEAFF.

This clone was detected only a few times. The chain is built from TRBV30 and TRBJ2-5; 7 positions match TRBD1. The CDR3 runs to 13 residues. V trimming: 2 bases; J trimming: 11 bases; junction bases outside the gene matches: 11. Germline CDR1 GTSNPN, CDR2 SVGIG (reference sequence). The CDR3, as DNA: TGTGCCTGGAGTACAGGGGCTCTACCGGAGCAGTACTTC. It encodes CAWSTGALPEQYF.

The chain uses TRBV29-1 and TRBJ1-1, with TRBD1 matching over 9 bases. The CDR3 has 14 residues. With 4 bases clipped from V and 0 bases from J, the junction kept 3 bases outside the gene matches. Germline V gene sequence: CDR1 SQVTM, CDR2 ANQGSEA. CDR3 sequence reads: CSVGRQGVNTEAFF. The CDR3 coding sequence is TGCAGCGTTGGTCGACAGGGGGTGAACACTGAAGCTTTCTTT.

This chain joins TRBV18 and TRBJ1-1; D gene uncertain. From germline, CDR1 is KGHSH and CDR2 LQKENI. Trimming pared 8 bases from V and 3 bases from J, leaving 16 bases between. The CDR3 is 14 amino acids. CDR3 region: CASRAGRTDTEAFF. As DNA, the CDR3 is TGTGCCAGCAGAGCGGGCCGGACGGACACTGAAGCTTTCTTT.

This clone was found once. The V call is TRBV2, the J call TRBJ2-5; 8 bases match TRBD1. Germline CDR1 reads SNHLY; CDR2 reads FYNNEI. V shed 5 bases, J shed 5 bases, and the junction held 10 bases outside the gene matches. The CDR3 has 15 amino acids. DNA for the CDR3: TGTGCCAGCAGTCGGCAGGGGGCGACAGGGGAGACCCAGTACTTC. Translating it yields CASSRQGATGETQYF.

The chain combines TRBV7-9 with TRBJ2-3; D is possibly TRBD2 (5 bases). Germline lookup yields CDR1 SEHNR and CDR2 FQNEAQ (reference sequence). V gave up 7 bases and J gave up 6 bases, with 17 bases separating them. This CDR3 comprises 14 residues. The CDR3 is CASTTGSAPDTQYF. CDR3 coding DNA: TGTGCCAGCACCACGGGAAGCGCACCGGATACGCAGTATTTT.

The rearrangement joins TRBV7-6 to TRBJ2-5; a possible D gene is TRBD1 (6 bases). Germline-derived CDR1 and CDR2 are SGHVS and FNYEAQ. V dropped 6 bases and J dropped 6 bases, with 23 bases sitting between them. The CDR3 is made up of 16 amino acids. The CDR3 region is CASSQGTQGILKTQYF. Written as DNA, the CDR3 is TGTGCCAGCAGTCAAGGAACACAGGGTATTTTAAAGACCCAGTACTTC.

Written as DNA, the CDR3 is TGCAGCGCAACACTCCCGAGGGGTTTAACTGAAGCTTTCTTT. Its protein product is CSATLPRGLTEAFF. This sequence joins TRBV29-1 and TRBJ1-1, with D maybe TRBD1 (5 bases). CDR3 length: 14 residues. Between the trimmed V and J ends, which lost 7 bases and 5 bases, there was a span of 20 bases. Germline loops: CDR1 SQVTM, CDR2 ANQGSEA.

V is TRBV7-9 and J is TRBJ2-1, with D perhaps being TRBD1 or TRBD2 (5 bases each). Trimming removed 5 bases at V and 6 bases at J, with 17 bases between. The V gene's germline CDR1 is SEHNR and CDR2 FQNEAQ (reference sequence). CDR3 length equals 15 residues. CDR3 coding DNA: TGTGCCAGCAGCACCCAGGGCTCCGGAGGCAATGAGCAGTTCTTC. It codes for CASSTQGSGGNEQFF.

The rearrangement uses TRBV7-3 and TRBJ2-1, with 12 positions matching TRBD2. Germline CDR1 is SGHTA and CDR2 is FQGTGA. CDR3 length: 16 amino acids. V dropped 5 bases and J dropped 9; count of bases not matched to a gene: 11. The chain's CDR3 is CASSPTLTTSGSEQFF. As DNA, the CDR3 is TGTGCCAGCAGCCCGACTCTGACGACTAGCGGGAGTGAGCAGTTCTTC. The full variable domain, with the rest looked up from reference TRBV7-3 and TRBJ2-1, is GAGVSQTPSNKVTEKGKYVELRCDPISGHTALYWYRQSLGQGPEFLIYFQGTGAADDSGLPNDRFFAVRPEGSVSTLKIQRTERGDSAVYLCASSPTLTTSGSEQFFGPGTRLTVL.

This clone was seen many times. This sequence joins TRBV5-5 and TRBJ2-1; D may be TRBD1 or TRBD2 (6 bases each). This CDR3 region has 15 residues. V gave up 2 bases and J gave up 2 bases, with 11 bases separating them. Per the germline V gene, CDR1 is SGHKS and CDR2 is YYEKEE (reference sequence). This chain's CDR3 is CASSFRGEPYNEQFF. The CDR3, as DNA: TGTGCCAGCAGCTTTAGGGGGGAGCCCTACAATGAGCAGTTCTTC.

This clone showed up just a few times. This chain links TRBV27 with TRBJ2-7; D call uncertain. Germline assignment: CDR1 MNHEY and CDR2 SMNVEV (reference sequence). V lost 3 bases, J lost 3 bases, and 12 bases lay in between. This CDR3 contains 14 residues. DNA for the CDR3: TGTGCCAGCAGTTTTGGGCCTACTGGCTACGAGCAGTACTTC. Protein sequence: CASSFGPTGYEQYF.

The genes are TRBV19 and TRBJ1-6; the D is unclear. The V end lost 6 bases, the J end lost 7 bases, and 10 bases lay between the germline ends. Germline values: CDR1 LNHDA, CDR2 SQIVND (reference sequence). This CDR3 has 13 residues. The CDR3 nucleotides are TGTGCCAGTAGCCGGGATTTCAATTCACCCCTCCACTTT. Encoded protein: CASSRDFNSPLHF. The variable domain in full, completed from reference TRBV19 and TRBJ1-6, reads DGGITQSPKYLFRKEGQNVTLSCEQNLNHDAMYWYRQDPGQGLRLIYYSQIVNDFQKGDIAEGYSVSREKKESFPLTVTSAQKNPTAFYLCASSRDFNSPLHFGNGTRLTVT.

V is TRBV5-6 and J is TRBJ2-7; TRBD1 might be the D (5 bases). Germline assignment: CDR1 SGHDT and CDR2 YYEEEE. The CDR3 spans 14 residues. V shed 1 base and J shed 2 bases, with 10 bases lying between them. CDR3 sequence reads: CASSLLGRAYEQYF. DNA for the CDR3: TGTGCCAGCAGCTTGTTAGGCAGGGCCTACGAGCAGTACTTC.